This T cell receptor beta chain was identified in a study of blood T cell repertoires in COVID-19. There are 14 residues in the CDR3. Trimming removed 7 bases from V and 2 bases from J, with 14 bases in between. From germline, CDR1 is LNHDA and CDR2 SQIVND (reference sequence). Here immunoSEQ multiplex PCR was the method, and the copy in TCRdb shows in-frame clones only, minus some. Of 200,000 to 250,000 clones in the sample, around 82% were seen once. This clonotype was obtained from a human donor in a cohort sampled during active COVID-19. The chain is built from TRBV19 and TRBJ1-1; tentatively, D is TRBD1 (6 bases). Sequenced sample: peripheral blood. The CDR3 spells CASIPTGINTEAFF. The CDR3 nucleotides read TGTGCCAGTATCCCGACAGGAATTAACACTGAAGCTTTCTTT.